The 15 T cell receptor beta chains presented below share a single source sample, sequenced in a study of blood T cell repertoires in COVID-19. TCRdb's copy holds only in-frame clones and misses some; the assay was immunoSEQ multiplex PCR. The data hold approximately 340,000 clones, with 80% to 90% observed a single time. The sequencing input was peripheral blood. These receptors were taken from a man younger than 40 with active or convalescent COVID-19.

The rearrangement joins TRBV5-1 to TRBJ1-4, with D perhaps matching TRBD1 (6 bases). Trimming pared 5 bases from V and 8 bases from J, leaving 16 bases between. In germline, CDR1 is SGHRS, CDR2 YFSETQ. This CDR3 has 14 residues. CDR3 sequence reads: CASRQGVEGEKLFF. The CDR3, as DNA: TGCGCCAGCAGACAGGGAGTTGAGGGGGAAAAACTGTTTTTT.

V gene TRBV7-8 combines with J gene TRBJ1-1; D ambiguous. V was pared by 4 bases and J by 4 bases, with 16 bases between. The germline V gene has CDR1 SGHVS and CDR2 FQNEAQ. The CDR3 is 15 residues long. The CDR3 nucleotides read TGTGCCAGCAGCTCGGTCCCCGGGGTAATCACTGAAGCTTTCTTT. Protein sequence: CASSSVPGVITEAFF. Looking up the rest from reference TRBV7-8 and TRBJ1-1 gives the full variable domain: GAGVSQSPRYKVAKRGQDVALRCDPISGHVSLFWYQQALGQGPEFLTYFQNEAQLDKSGLPSDRFFAERPEGSVSTLKIQRTQQEDSAVYLCASSSVPGVITEAFFGQGTRLTVV.

About this clone: The same CDR3 can be traced to other DNA sequences in this sample. This chain joins TRBV7-3 and TRBJ2-2; weak D call: TRBD1 (6 bases). CDR3 size: 13 residues. Germline CDR1 is SGHTA and CDR2 is FQGTGA. Trimming stripped 4 bases from V and 5 bases from J, with 8 bases between. CDR3 DNA sequence: TGTGCCAGCAGCTCACAGGGAACCGGGGAGCTGTTTTTT. It translates to CASSSQGTGELFF.

The sample holds one count of this clone. This rearrangement joins TRBV9 to TRBJ1-2; D may be TRBD1 (6 bases). Germline V lookup: CDR1 SGDLS, CDR2 YYNGEE. Trimming took 3 bases from V and 4 from J, leaving 16 bases between them. This CDR3 spans 15 amino acids. The CDR3 DNA sequence: TGTGCCAGCAGCGCCCTCACACAGGGCTTCTATGGCTACACCTTC. The encoded protein is CASSALTQGFYGYTF. The variable domain in full, completed from reference TRBV9 and TRBJ1-2, reads DSGVTQTPKHLITATGQRVTLRCSPRSGDLSVYWYQQSLDQGLQFLIQYYNGEERAKGNILERFSAQQFPDLHSELNLSSLELGDSALYFCASSALTQGFYGYTFGSGTRLTVV.

This chain uses TRBV4-3 with TRBJ1-1, with 7 bases lining up with TRBD1. This CDR3 region has 14 residues. Unmatched junction bases numbered 3, after V lost 4 bases and J lost 1 base. The V gene's germline CDR1 is LGHNA and CDR2 YSLEER. CDR3 bases: TGCGCCAGCAGCCCCGGGACAGAGAACACTGAAGCTTTCTTT. This gives the protein CASSPGTENTEAFF.

V and J are TRBV12-3 or TRBV12-4 and TRBJ1-1; D gene unclear. V was clipped by 5 bases and J by 3 bases, with 10 bases between them. This CDR3 spans 13 amino acids. In DNA form, the CDR3 reads TGTGCCAGCAGTAGGCGGGAGGACACTGAAGCTTTCTTT. It translates to CASSRREDTEAFF.

This sequence joins TRBV24-1 and TRBJ2-2, with 9 bases aligning to TRBD1. CDR1 is KGHDR, CDR2 SFDVKD, per germline. Trimming at V came to 5 bases and at J to 6 bases, leaving 3 bases not matched to a gene. The CDR3 covers 14 residues. The CDR3 protein is CATSGTGVAGELFF. CDR3 in DNA: TGTGCCACCAGTGGGACAGGGGTTGCCGGGGAGCTGTTTTTT.

V and J are TRBV9 and TRBJ2-7, with TRBD2 identical over 7 bases. The germline V gene encodes CDR1 SGDLS and CDR2 YYNGEE. This CDR3 spans 15 amino acids. Germline trimming cut 1 base from V and 3 bases from J; bases unmatched to any gene: 7. CDR3 nucleotide sequence: TGTGCCAGCAGCGTAAGCGGGGAGGGTTTCTACGAGCAGTACTTC. Translated, it gives CASSVSGEGFYEQYF.

The chain uses TRBV7-8 and TRBJ1-1, with TRBD1 matching 7 bases. In germline, CDR1 is SGHVS, CDR2 FQNEAQ. Trimming at V came to 5 bases and at J to 1 base, leaving 4 bases not matched to a gene. The CDR3 has 14 residues. In nucleotides, the CDR3 is TGTGCCAGCAGCAAAGACAGGGAGAACACTGAAGCTTTCTTT. It specifies CASSKDRENTEAFF. The entire variable domain, with the rest obtained from reference TRBV7-8 and TRBJ1-1, is as follows: GAGVSQSPRYKVAKRGQDVALRCDPISGHVSLFWYQQALGQGPEFLTYFQNEAQLDKSGLPSDRFFAERPEGSVSTLKIQRTQQEDSAVYLCASSKDRENTEAFFGQGTRLTVV.

The chain has TRBV4-1 and TRBJ1-6; D gene unclear. V was trimmed by 1 base and J by 10 bases, leaving 5 bases between them. The CDR3 consists of 12 residues. Germline CDR1 is MGHRA and CDR2 is YSYEKL. CDR3 residues: CASSQGASPLHF. The CDR3 bases are TGCGCCAGCAGCCAAGGCGCGTCACCCCTCCACTTT.

This chain links TRBV1 with TRBJ1-5; the DNA was not compared with TRBD1, the D call given in the table. TRBV1 is deemed a pseudogene. The CDR3 contains 17 residues. CDR3 residues: CTSSQPNRQMGNQPQHF. CDR3 DNA sequence: TGCACCAGCAGCCAACCTAACAGACAGATGGGCAATCAGCCCCAGCATTTT.

This clone was observed a handful of times. The rearrangement uses TRBV7-2 and TRBJ1-2; D remains ambiguous. The CDR3 contains 13 residues. Trimming pared 5 bases from V and 4 bases from J, leaving 11 bases between. The germline V gene has CDR1 SGHTA and CDR2 FQGNSA. In DNA, the CDR3 is TGTGCCAGCAGCACGCCGTTGAGCTATGGCTACACCTTC. Residues: CASSTPLSYGYTF.

CDR3 coding DNA: TGTGCCAGCAGCAGATCCGGGACAGGGGGCGCGAGGAACACTGAAGCTTTCTTT. Translating it yields CASSRSGTGGARNTEAFF. The genes are TRBV6-2 or TRBV6-3 and TRBJ1-1; 12 bases map to TRBD1. This CDR3 spans 18 amino acids. V shed 6 bases, J shed 1 base, and the junction held 12 bases outside the gene matches. Germline V gives CDR1 MNHEY, CDR2 SVGEGT.

This chain uses TRBV30 with TRBJ2-1; 7 nucleotides align to TRBD2. V dropped 8 bases and J dropped 6; count of bases not matched to a gene: 10. CDR1 and CDR2 (germline): GTSNPN, SVGIG (reference sequence). The CDR3 is 13 residues long. The CDR3 bases are TGTGCCGAGACGGCGGGAGACTTCAATGAGCAGTTCTTC. Its protein is CAETAGDFNEQFF.

The chain combines TRBV27 with TRBJ2-7; 10 bases match TRBD1. CDR3 length: 14 amino acids. CDR1 MNHEY and CDR2 SMNVEV come from the germline V gene (reference sequence). V dropped 5 bases and J dropped 3; count of bases not matched to a gene: 4. CDR3 coding DNA: TGTGCCAGCAGTCCAGGACAGGGGGGCTACGAGCAGTACTTC. This gives the protein CASSPGQGGYEQYF.